These 26 T cell receptor beta chains originate from one sample sequenced in a study of neurological immune-mediated disorders. Each CDR3 protein is one row after TCRdb ran MiXCR on the 5' RACE reads. The table has under 70,000 distinct CDR3 sequences, around 3.4% seen once. The specimen sequenced was PBMCs. These receptors were taken from a woman aged 60-75 years with multiple sclerosis.

This clonotype was counted many times. The V call is TRBV5-1, the J call TRBJ2-6, with a tentative D call TRBD1 (6 bases). V was trimmed by 1 base and J by 2 bases, leaving 10 bases between them. The CDR3 has 16 residues. The germline V gene has CDR1 SGHRS and CDR2 YFSETQ. The CDR3 DNA reads TGCGCCAGCAGCTTGACCCGACAGGCTGGGGCCAACGTCCTGACTTTC. Encoded protein: CASSLTRQAGANVLTF.

This clonotype was seen many times. V usage is TRBV20-1 and J usage is TRBJ2-7, with a tentative D call TRBD1 (5 bases). The ends were cut back, 3 bases at V and 9 bases at J, with 12 bases in the middle. The CDR3 contains 11 residues. Germline-derived CDR1 and CDR2 are DFQATT and SNEGSKA (reference sequence). The CDR3 region is CSASRFQGQYF. CDR3 coding DNA: TGCAGTGCTAGTCGTTTTCAGGGGCAGTACTTC.

There are many counts of this clonotype. The genes are TRBV12-3 or TRBV12-4 and TRBJ1-1, with 7 bases fitting TRBD1. The CDR3 loop spans 11 amino acids. V lost 10 bases to trimming and J lost 6 bases; unmatched junction nucleotides: 5. DNA of the CDR3: TGTGCCACAGGAACAGGGGCTGAAGCTTTCTTT. Its translation is CATGTGAEAFF.

This clonotype was observed at least ten times. The rearrangement links TRBV7-2 to TRBJ2-7, with D perhaps TRBD2 (6 bases). The CDR3 runs 13 residues. V gave up 5 bases and J gave up 7 bases, with 15 bases separating them. Germline loops: CDR1 SGHTA, CDR2 FQGNSA. CDR3 coding DNA: TGTGCCAGCAGCCCCCGACCCGCGGGGGAGCAGTACTTC. It is translated as CASSPRPAGEQYF.

This clonotype was observed many times. The chain carries TRBV28 and TRBJ2-4, with 12 nucleotides matching TRBD2. V gave up 5 bases and J gave up 4 bases; unmatched junction bases: 3. Germline assignment: CDR1 MDHEN and CDR2 SYDVKM. This CDR3 is 15 amino acids long. The DNA of the CDR3 is TGTGCCAGCAGTGCTAGCGGGGGGGGGAAAAACATTCAGTACTTC. It is translated as CASSASGGGKNIQYF.

This clonotype appeared many times. The chain couples TRBV5-6 to TRBJ1-4; the D is unclear. The CDR3 sequence is 13 residues long. The germline V gene encodes CDR1 SGHDT and CDR2 YYEEEE. Deletions cut 1 base from V and 0 bases from J, with 1 base between. The CDR3 sequence is CASSLPTNEKLFF. Here the CDR3 DNA reads TGTGCCAGCAGCTTGCCAACTAATGAAAAACTGTTTTTT. Using reference TRBV5-6 and TRBJ1-4 for the parts outside the CDR3, the full variable domain is DAGVTQSPTHLIKTRGQQVTLRCSPKSGHDTVSWYQQALGQGPQFIFQYYEEEERQRGNFPDRFSGHQFPNYSSELNVNALLLGDSALYLCASSLPTNEKLFFGSGTQLSVL.

In its sample, this clonotype was seen many times. The chain recombines TRBV5-5 with TRBJ1-1; D is uncertain. The CDR3 totals 14 residues. The germline V gene has CDR1 SGHKS and CDR2 YYEKEE (reference sequence). V lost 4 bases to trimming and J lost 3 bases, with 13 bases between them. CDR3 loop: CASSRLSRDTEAFF. The CDR3 nucleotides are TGTGCCAGCAGCCGCCTTAGCCGGGACACTGAAGCTTTCTTT.

The table lists this clonotype with many counts. This chain connects TRBV27 to TRBJ2-7; D is perhaps TRBD1 or TRBD2 (5 bases each). The CDR3 is 17 amino acids. V was shortened by 5 bases and J by 2 bases, with 22 bases between the two germline ends. CDR1 and CDR2 (germline): MNHEY, SMNVEV (reference sequence). The CDR3 bases are TGTGCCAGCAGTAACCTAATACCGGGACCGAAGGCCTACGAGCAGTACTTC. Its protein product is CASSNLIPGPKAYEQYF.

This clonotype has ten or more counts. This chain links TRBV20-1 with TRBJ2-3; no definite D call. Germline CDR1 DFQATT, CDR2 SNEGSKA (reference sequence). V was cut by 2 bases and J by 2 bases, with 8 bases left in between. The CDR3 has 13 amino acids. CDR3 protein: CSARLLLTDTQYF. The CDR3 DNA follows: TGCAGTGCTAGATTGCTACTCACAGATACGCAGTATTTT.

This clonotype was counted at least ten times. This chain links TRBV21-1 with TRBJ1-3. TRBV21-1 is reported as a pseudogene. CDR3 length equals 14 residues. The CDR3 here is CASSKRPQGNTIYF. DNA of the CDR3: TGTGCCAGCAGCAAGAGACCACAGGGAAACACCATATATTTT.

This clonotype was observed at least ten times. The chain employs TRBV7-2 and TRBJ1-5; a weak D match, TRBD1 (5 bases). The V end was cut by 1 base, the J end by 5 bases, with 15 bases between. The CDR3 is made up of 16 amino acids. Looked up from germline, CDR1 is SGHTA and CDR2 is FQGNSA. The CDR3 nucleotides read TGTGCCAGCAGCTTAGGGAGGAAGGGGTTGTATCAGCCCCAGCATTTT. Translating it yields CASSLGRKGLYQPQHF.

This clonotype was counted many times. This chain uses TRBV10-1 with TRBJ1-1; D is unclear. CDR3 length equals 13 residues. CDR1 is WNHNN and CDR2 is SYGVQD in the germline V gene (reference sequence). Trimming removed 3 bases at V and 6 bases at J, with 11 bases between. CDR3 loop: CASSDGGVSEAFF. The CDR3 coding sequence is TGCGCCAGCAGTGATGGTGGGGTATCTGAAGCTTTCTTT.

This clonotype was detected many times. V is TRBV5-1 and J is TRBJ1-2; D not resolved. The germline V gene encodes CDR1 SGHRS and CDR2 YFSETQ. The CDR3 covers 15 residues. Trimming removed 1 base from V and 0 bases from J, with 10 bases in between. DNA of the CDR3: TGCGCCAGCAGCTTGTTACCGGTAGCTAACTATGGCTACACCTTC. It encodes CASSLLPVANYGYTF.

This clonotype was counted at least ten times. The CDR3 sequence: CASSPSSEKLFF. CDR3 bases: TGTGCCAGCTCCCCCTCGAGTGAAAAACTGTTTTTT. The chain recombines TRBV18 with TRBJ1-4, with unresolved D. The V gene lost 6 bases and the J gene lost 7 bases, with 9 bases spanning the gap. Germline loops: CDR1 KGHSH, CDR2 LQKENI. The CDR3 is 12 residues long.

This clonotype was observed many times. V and J are TRBV28 and TRBJ2-7, with a tentative D call TRBD2 (6 bases). The CDR3 extends over 17 amino acids. Germline CDR1 is MDHEN and CDR2 is SYDVKM. Trimming took 6 bases from V and 3 from J, leaving 24 bases between them. The CDR3 is CASRIGRGRGKYYEQYF. CDR3 DNA: TGTGCCAGCAGGATAGGAAGGGGCCGGGGGAAATACTACGAGCAGTACTTC.

This clonotype was found many times. The CDR3 is CSVEGHSLYGYTF. CDR3 DNA sequence: TGCAGCGTTGAAGGGCACAGCCTCTATGGCTACACCTTC. The chain employs TRBV29-1 and TRBJ1-2; D gene uncertain. V shed 1 base and J shed 4 bases, with 10 bases lying between them. Germline loops: CDR1 SQVTM, CDR2 ANQGSEA. The CDR3 runs 13 residues.

This clonotype came up many times. V usage is TRBV25-1 and J usage is TRBJ1-5, with D unclear. The CDR3 runs 15 residues. Trimming took off 5 bases at V and 5 bases at J, with 16 bases between the two ends. CDR1 is MGHDK and CDR2 is SYGVNS in the germline V gene. CDR3 residues: CASSPQWGMDQPQHF. CDR3 coding DNA: TGTGCCAGCAGTCCACAATGGGGTATGGATCAGCCCCAGCATTTT.

The table lists this clonotype with many counts. The rearrangement links TRBV24-1 to TRBJ2-7; D not certain. From germline, CDR1 is KGHDR and CDR2 SFDVKD. V lost 10 bases and J 0 bases, leaving 12 bases between the germline ends. This CDR3 has 13 residues. CDR3 nucleotides: TGTGCCACAGAAGACGGTTTCTCCTACGAGCAGTACTTC. This codes for CATEDGFSYEQYF.

This clonotype was seen at least ten times. CDR3 nucleotide sequence: TGCAGTGCTAGGTCCGGGACTAGCATTTCCTACAATGAGCAGTTCTTC. Translation gives CSARSGTSISYNEQFF. V and J are TRBV20-1 and TRBJ2-1; TRBD2 aligns across 9 bases. Per the germline V gene, CDR1 is DFQATT and CDR2 is SNEGSKA (reference sequence). The CDR3 is made up of 16 amino acids. With 3 bases clipped from V and 1 base from J, the junction kept 7 bases outside the gene matches.

This clonotype was observed at least ten times. The CDR3 protein is CSARELAGYEQYF. CDR3 DNA: TGCAGTGCTAGAGAACTAGCGGGATACGAGCAGTACTTC. The V and J genes are TRBV20-1 and TRBJ2-7, with 10 bases matching TRBD2. Germline CDR1 and CDR2: DFQATT and SNEGSKA (reference sequence). After removal of 0 bases from V and 4 bases from J, the junction contained 0 bases not matched to a gene. The CDR3 sequence is 13 residues long.

At least ten counts were recorded for this clonotype. This chain uses TRBV7-8 with TRBJ1-2; 8 bases fit TRBD1. V dropped 5 bases and J dropped 8; count of bases not matched to a gene: 4. Per germline, CDR1 SGHVS and CDR2 FQNEAQ. The CDR3 runs 12 residues. The DNA of the CDR3 is TGTGCCAGCAGCCCCAGACAGGGGGGCTACACCTTC. It encodes CASSPRQGGYTF.

The chain links TRBV3-1 to TRBJ2-5; D may correspond to TRBD1 or TRBD2 (7 bases each). Germline V gene sequence: CDR1 LGHDT, CDR2 YNNKEL (reference sequence). The CDR3 contains 17 residues. The ends were cut back, 4 bases at V and 2 bases at J, with 20 bases in the middle. CDR3 region: CASSLRGGGRGQETQYF. The CDR3 DNA sequence: TGTGCCAGCAGCCTTCGGGGAGGGGGCCGAGGTCAAGAGACCCAGTACTTC.

This clonotype occurred many times. This chain's CDR3 is CASSYSRGQGGETQYF. In nucleotides, the CDR3 is TGTGCCAGCAGTTACTCGAGGGGACAGGGAGGCGAGACCCAGTACTTC. The chain couples TRBV6-5 to TRBJ2-5, with 9 bases lining up with TRBD1. CDR1 MNHEY and CDR2 SVGAGI come from the germline V gene. There are 16 residues in the CDR3. The V gene end was trimmed by 0 bases and the J gene end by 5 bases; junction bases not matched to a gene: 7.

This clonotype was observed many times. This chain links TRBV5-1 with TRBJ1-1; 9 bases agree with TRBD1. CDR3 size: 17 residues. Per the germline V gene, CDR1 is SGHRS and CDR2 is YFSETQ. V trimming: 4 bases; J trimming: 1 base; junction bases outside the gene matches: 11. CDR3 amino acids: CASSGGQGRNPNTEAFF. In nucleotides, the CDR3 is TGCGCCAGCAGCGGGGGACAGGGTAGAAACCCGAACACTGAAGCTTTCTTT.

This clonotype was counted many times. This chain connects TRBV4-1 to TRBJ1-5, with D maybe TRBD1 (5 bases). Between the trimmed V and J ends, which lost 6 bases and 4 bases, there was a span of 16 bases. CDR1 and CDR2 (germline): MGHRA, YSYEKL. The CDR3 length is 15 residues. CDR3 coding DNA: TGCGCCAGCAGTCTAAGCGGGGGAACAAATCAGCCCCAGCATTTT. Its translation is CASSLSGGTNQPQHF.

This clonotype appeared many times. The chain combines TRBV20-1 with TRBJ2-1, with TRBD2 matching 7 bases. From germline, CDR1 is DFQATT and CDR2 SNEGSKA (reference sequence). The CDR3 is 14 residues long. Trimming removed 6 bases from V and 3 bases from J; junction bases left unmatched: 8. The CDR3 bases are TGCAGTGCCGCTCCTCGCGGGAGCTACAATGAGCAGTTCTTC. It yields the protein CSAAPRGSYNEQFF.